The TCR beta chain under discussion was sequenced for a study of patients and donors after allogeneic stem cell transplantation. MiXCR, applied by TCRdb to the RT-PCR reads, yields one record per CDR3 protein. In the table there are roughly 960,000 distinct CDR3 sequences, roughly 18% of which are singletons. Between the trimmed V and J ends, which lost 4 bases and 2 bases, there was a span of 11 bases. CDR3 size: 15 residues. This clonotype was recorded at least ten times. This TCR came from a human donor who was either an allogeneic HSCT recipient or a stem cell or donor lymphocyte infusion donor (not recorded which). It is not recorded whose cells these are; they may come from a transplant donor. The genes are TRBV12-3 or TRBV12-4 and TRBJ2-2, with D tentatively TRBD2 (5 bases). Sequences were obtained from blood, either unsorted or a sorted T cell fraction (not recorded which). CDR3 sequence: CASSSSGFNTGELFF. In DNA, the CDR3 is TGTGCCAGCAGTTCGAGCGGATTTAACACCGGGGAGCTGTTTTTT.